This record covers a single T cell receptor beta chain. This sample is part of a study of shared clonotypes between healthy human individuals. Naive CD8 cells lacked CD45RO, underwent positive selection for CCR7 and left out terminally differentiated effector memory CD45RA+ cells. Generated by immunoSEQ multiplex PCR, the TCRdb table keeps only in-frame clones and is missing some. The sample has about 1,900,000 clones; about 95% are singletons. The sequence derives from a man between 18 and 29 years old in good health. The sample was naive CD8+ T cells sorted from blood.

The CDR3 is CASRTGTGTNYGYTF. DNA for the CDR3: TGTGCCAGCAGGACCGGGACAGGGACAAACTATGGCTACACCTTC. The chain carries TRBV5-4 and TRBJ1-2; 9 bases agree with TRBD1. In germline, CDR1 is SGHNT, CDR2 YYREEE (reference sequence). The junction had 7 bases not matched to a gene; V was cut back by 5 bases and J by 2 bases. The CDR3 has 15 residues.